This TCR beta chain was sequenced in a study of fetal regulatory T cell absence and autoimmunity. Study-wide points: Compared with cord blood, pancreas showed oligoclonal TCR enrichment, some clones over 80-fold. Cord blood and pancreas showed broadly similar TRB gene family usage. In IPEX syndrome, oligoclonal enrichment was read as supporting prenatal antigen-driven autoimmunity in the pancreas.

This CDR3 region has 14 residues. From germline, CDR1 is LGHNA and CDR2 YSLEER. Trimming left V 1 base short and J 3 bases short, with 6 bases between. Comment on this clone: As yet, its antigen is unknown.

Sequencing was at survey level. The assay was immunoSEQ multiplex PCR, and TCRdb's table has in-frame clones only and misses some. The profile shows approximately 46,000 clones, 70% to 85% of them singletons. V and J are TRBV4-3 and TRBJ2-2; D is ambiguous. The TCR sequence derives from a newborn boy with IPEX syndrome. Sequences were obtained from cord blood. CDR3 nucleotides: TGCGCCAGCAGCCAAGGACGGTACACCGGGGAGCTGTTTTTT. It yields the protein CASSQGRYTGELFF.